This TCR beta chain is from a study of cytomegalovirus exposure and HLA in healthy donors. This clone turned up a few times. Its antigen is currently unknown. General observations from the study: According to the study, 160 or so TCR beta chains were cytomegalovirus-associated. It is likely that the observed cluster of highly shared sequence variants was a sequencing artifact. In a later analysis, at a false discovery rate of 0.05, roughly 18,000 TCR beta sequences were associated with HLA alleles.

13 Jbeta primers and 60 Vbeta primers were used for the PCR. The method was immunoSEQ multiplex PCR; TCRdb's version includes in-frame clones alone and lacks a portion of them. The table shows about 140,000 clones, with about four fifths occurring only once. The CDR3 spans 16 residues. CDR1 MNHEY and CDR2 SVGAGI come from the germline V gene. The junction had 7 bases not matched to a gene; V was cut back by 0 bases and J by 4 bases. The origin of this receptor is a male donor in good health and CMV-seronegative. The sample taken for sequencing was PBMCs. J is TRBJ2-3 and V is TRBV6-5; 7 nucleotides align to TRBD2. The CDR3 DNA is TGTGCCAGCAGTTACTCGACGGCGGGAGCGGCAGATACGCAGTATTTT. This sequence encodes CASSYSTAGAADTQYF.